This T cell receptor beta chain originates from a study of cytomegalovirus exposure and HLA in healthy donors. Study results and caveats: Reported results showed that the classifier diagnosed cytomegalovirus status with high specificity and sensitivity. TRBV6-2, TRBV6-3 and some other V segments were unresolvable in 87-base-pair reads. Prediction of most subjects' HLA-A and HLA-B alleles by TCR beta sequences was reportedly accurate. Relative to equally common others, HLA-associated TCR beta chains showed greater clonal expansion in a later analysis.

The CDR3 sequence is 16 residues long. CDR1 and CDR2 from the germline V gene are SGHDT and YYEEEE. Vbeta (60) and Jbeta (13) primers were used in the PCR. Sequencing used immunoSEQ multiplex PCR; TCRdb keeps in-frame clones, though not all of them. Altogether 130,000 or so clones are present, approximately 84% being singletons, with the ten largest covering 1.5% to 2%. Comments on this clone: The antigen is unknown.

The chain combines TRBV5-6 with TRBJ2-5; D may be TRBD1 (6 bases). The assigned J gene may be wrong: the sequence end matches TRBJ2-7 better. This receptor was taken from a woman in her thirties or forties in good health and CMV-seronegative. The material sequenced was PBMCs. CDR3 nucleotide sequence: TGTGCCAGCAGCTATATGACAGGTAAAATCCTCTACGAGCAGTACTTC. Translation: CASSYMTGKILYEQYF.